The clone carrying this T cell receptor beta chain was seen at least ten times. Its antigen is unknown. Amplified regions were TCR beta CDR3 sequences from RNA transcripts. The HTBI set primed first-round TCR CDR3 RT-PCR. In TCRdb, the multiplex PCR reads were re-called with MiXCR into one record per CDR3 protein. The sample has about 560,000 distinct CDR3 sequences; roughly 17% are singletons. The V gene lost 3 bases and the J gene lost 2 bases, with 7 bases spanning the gap. The CDR3 loop spans 13 amino acids. Germline CDR1 is SGHTA and CDR2 is FQGNSA. This sample is drawn from a study of T cells in Graves' hyperthyroidism and ophthalmopathy. The study's findings and limits: Most thyroid clonotypes that were expanded above 0.001 also turned up in blood. Through a model of 13 V-J features, ophthalmopathy was separated from stable hyperthyroidism.

Investigators excluded patients with uncontrolled infection, other autoimmune disease, pregnancy or lactation. Clinical symptoms, serum thyroxine, TRAb, thyroid ultrasound and orbital computed tomography established diagnosis. Sequencing was performed on blood. The sequence derives from a young woman with Graves' hyperthyroidism. The V and J genes are TRBV7-2 and TRBJ2-5, with D unclear. CDR3 loop: CASSLAVQETQYF. The CDR3, as DNA: TGTGCCAGCAGCTTGGCGGTGCAAGAGACCCAGTACTTC.